The T cell receptor beta chain described here comes from a study of T-cell memory formation after mild COVID-19 (dated by TCRdb to the early 2020s). Regarding the research as a whole: TCR sequence clusters from the two donors were found to be largely donor specific. Longitudinal TCRalpha and TCRbeta repertoire sequencing tracked T-cell clones expanding and contracting after mild COVID-19 in a couple of donors. The cohort was made up of two young adult volunteers, one female and one male, who were previously healthy.

The sequencer listed for this sample is Illumina NovaSeq 6000. TCRalpha and TCRbeta cDNA libraries were constructed by 5'RACE with constant-segment primers, with sample barcodes and unique molecular identifiers being introduced. RNA was extracted from every sample with Trizol reagent. Amplification of the libraries took two PCR steps, and the second step added a second sample barcode plus Illumina TruSeq adapters. Sequencing of the libraries was done on an Illumina NovaSeq, producing 2 x 150 bp paired-end reads. The published analysis was carried out like this. The reads were demultiplexed and collapsed into UMI-guided consensus sequences using migec v1.2.7. Using mixcr v2.1.11, the UMI consensuses were aligned to TRA and TRB V and J templates and assembled into clonotypes. Clonotypes were classified as expanded or contracted when called significant by both edgeR and NoisET, with noise models trained on biological replicates. For edgeR calls, the thresholds were a false discovery rate-adjusted p below 0.01 and a log2 fold-change of 1. As an exploratory analysis of dynamics, PCA with hierarchical clustering was applied to max-normalized trajectories of the 1000 most abundant clonotypes. Separately sequenced CD4+ and CD8+ repertoires were used to assign a CD4 or CD8 phenotype to each responding clone. TCRdb reprocessing: public reads trimmed at Q25 with fastp, clones called with MiXCR, in-frame beta chains kept. Every CDR3 protein is listed once, alongside the most common genes and DNA of its rows. The V and J calls and clone size are TCRdb's, not the authors'. This sample is represented by more than 250,000 distinct CDR3 sequences; about 20% of them were singletons. Approximately 22% of the sample is taken by the ten largest.

CDR1 and CDR2, looked up from the germline V gene, are WSHSY and SAAADI. Relative to germline, V is 3 bases shorter and J is 5 bases shorter, with 8 bases between their ends. The CDR3 contains 13 residues, cysteine and phenylalanine counted. Only the CDR3 portion is preserved as DNA: 39 bases, with reading frame beginning at the first base. Ficoll-Paque density gradient centrifugation was the method used to isolate PBMCs. For this clonotype: Its antigen is unknown. Per-base quality was not reported, and no clone a single base away is much larger than it.

What the work shows at the level of the full study, not this receptor alone: Clones contracting from day 15 to 85 had balanced CD4/CD8 phenotypes, while a second wave expanding from day 15 to 37 was biased towards CD4+. Contracting CD4+ clones were found mainly in CM and EM memory subsets, while CD8+ clones were enriched in EMRA. Some responding clones were detected in pre-infection memory, suggesting pre-existing cross-reactive memory T cells joined the SARS-CoV-2 response. The study covered only two mild cases, and larger cohorts including severe cases with pre-infection samples were considered necessary. Whether the second-wave clones peaking on day 37 were SARS-CoV-2 specific was not confirmed.

This receptor was obtained from a man aged 18 to 35 who had mild COVID-19 (a few samples of this study predate the infection). The sample titles of this study are shuffled in the database, so cell type and time point are left out; the donor was told from shared clones. The chain is made from TRBV10-2 and TRBJ1-5; the best D guess is TRBD1, with 5 bases matching. The sequencing sample was made of PBMCs or a T cell subset sorted from them (not recorded which). The bases read TGCGCCAGCAGTGACGGGGGAGATCAGCCCCAGCATTTT. Translated, it gives CASSDGGDQPQHF.